Presented here are 30 T cell receptor beta chains from one specimen sequenced in a study of human T cells and chemical hapten exposure. Noted time point: pre-sensitization, week 0. As to treatment: therapeutic diphenylcyclopropenone sensitization with weekly scalp DPC. TCRdb reanalysed the RACE reads using MiXCR and keeps one entry per CDR3 protein. The sample lists about 40,000 distinct CDR3 sequences; about 10% were seen once. The sample here was whole blood, taken in connection with sensitization to the hapten diphenylcyclopropenone (DPC). The receptors come from a man in his thirties or forties with alopecia areata. Some clones in this sample may be carry-over from other donors' samples.

The chain uses TRBV7-2 and TRBJ2-7; D gene unclear. The CDR3 has 15 amino acids. Trimming took 3 bases from V and 0 from J, leaving 12 bases between them. From germline, CDR1 is SGHTA and CDR2 FQGNSA. As DNA, the CDR3 is TGTGCCAGCAGCTTGGTCCCATTTAGCTCCTACGAGCAGTACGTC. Protein product: CASSLVPFSSYEQYV.

At least ten counts were recorded for this clonotype. The germline gene is not matched at one end of the junction; a read error may be the cause. This sequence joins TRBV6-1 and TRBJ1-1; D unresolved. CDR3 length equals 12 residues. Germline V gene lookup returns CDR1 MNHNS and CDR2 SASEGT. In nucleotides, the CDR3 is TGTGCCAGCAGGACGGGCGTGAGTGATACGGTCTTT. It specifies CASRTGVSDTVF.

V is TRBV3-1 and J is TRBJ2-7; D is possibly TRBD1 or TRBD2 (6 bases each). The CDR3 consists of 17 residues. CDR1 is LGHDT, CDR2 YNNKEL, per germline (reference sequence). The germline V and J ends were trimmed by 0 bases and 5 bases, with 20 bases remaining between them. The CDR3 DNA follows: TGTGCCAGCAGCCAAGAGAGGCTGGGGGGCCTTAGGAACGAGCAGTACTTC. As protein: CASSQERLGGLRNEQYF.

The sample holds many counts of this clonotype. The chain has TRBV28 and TRBJ1-6; D is ambiguous. Germline loops: CDR1 MDHEN, CDR2 SYDVKM. V lost 4 bases to trimming and J lost 8 bases, with 21 bases between them. The CDR3 consists of 17 residues. The CDR3 DNA follows: TGTGCCAGCAGTTCGGTCAGGCTGGGTGTCAGAGATTCACCCCTCCACTTT. Protein product: CASSSVRLGVRDSPLHF. Full variable domain (remainder filled in from reference TRBV28 and TRBJ1-6): DVKVTQSSRYLVKRTGEKVFLECVQDMDHENMFWYRQDPGLGLRLIYFSYDVKMKEKGDIPEGYSVSREKKERFSLILESASTNQTSMYLCASSSVRLGVRDSPLHFGNGTRLTVT.

As concerns this clonotype: A single base separates this from a much larger clone, so it may be a read error. This chain uses TRBV7-6 with TRBJ2-2; D not certain. Germline V CDR1 and CDR2: SGHVS, FNYEAQ. The CDR3 is 15 residues long. Trimming stripped 8 bases from V and 0 bases from J, with 13 bases between. CDR3 protein: CASWPHGPNTGELFF. CDR3 bases: TGTGCCAGCTGGCCCCACGGGCCGAACACCGGGGAGCTGTTTTTT.

There are a few counts of this clonotype. This rearrangement joins TRBV6-1 to TRBJ1-4; D gene uncertain. The CDR3 is made up of 14 amino acids. V gave up 6 bases and J gave up 8 bases, with 16 bases separating them. Looked up from germline, CDR1 is MNHNS and CDR2 is SASEGT. CDR3 sequence reads: CASRPTFLREKLFF. For the CDR3, the DNA is TGTGCCAGCAGGCCGACCTTCCTTAGAGAAAAACTGTTTTTT.

This rearrangement joins TRBV15 to TRBJ2-1; 8 nucleotides match TRBD2. The CDR3 is 16 residues long. After removal of 0 bases from V and 7 bases from J, the junction contained 8 bases not matched to a gene. Per germline, CDR1 LNHNV and CDR2 YYDKDF (reference sequence). The CDR3 here is CATSRDPGTRWNEQFF. The CDR3 DNA follows: TGTGCCACCAGCAGAGATCCTGGGACTAGGTGGAATGAGCAGTTCTTC. Combining the CDR3 with reference TRBV15 and TRBJ2-1 gives the whole variable domain DAMVIQNPRYQVTQFGKPVTLSCSQTLNHNVMYWYQQKSSQAPKLLFHYYDKDFNNEADTPDNFQSRRPNTSFCFLDIRSPGLGDTAMYLCATSRDPGTRWNEQFFGPGTRLTVL.

This clonotype was seen a few times. The chain uses TRBV6-1 and TRBJ2-7, with TRBD2 as a possible D gene (6 bases). Germline loops: CDR1 MNHNS, CDR2 SASEGT. Trimming removed 6 bases at V and 5 bases at J, with 11 bases between. This CDR3 contains 12 residues. Written as DNA, the CDR3 is TGTGCCAGCAGCCACGGCGGGAACGAGCAGTACGTC. As protein: CASSHGGNEQYV.

This clonotype was seen a handful of times. For the CDR3, the DNA is TGTGCCACCAGCAGGGAAGCTAGCAATCAGCCCCAGCATTTT. Its protein is CATSREASNQPQHF. The chain joins TRBV15 to TRBJ1-5; D not resolved. Germline V CDR1 and CDR2: LNHNV, YYDKDF (reference sequence). Trimming took 3 bases from V and 0 from J, leaving 6 bases between them. The CDR3 is 14 residues long.

This rearrangement joins TRBV20-1 to TRBJ2-7, with 8 nucleotides matching TRBD2. Losses at the gene ends were 6 bases for V and 0 bases for J; bases not matched to a gene: 7. Germline CDR1 is DFQATT and CDR2 is SNEGSKA (reference sequence). The CDR3 consists of 14 residues. The CDR3 spells CSAGSGGFSYEQYF. Here the CDR3 DNA reads TGCAGTGCAGGGAGCGGGGGTTTCTCCTACGAGCAGTACTTC.

V usage is TRBV7-2 and J usage is TRBJ2-3, with 7 bases identical to TRBD2. The CDR3 spans 13 residues. CDR1 and CDR2 (germline): SGHTA, FQGNSA. V lost 5 bases, J lost 6 bases, and 5 bases stayed unmatched. The CDR3 sequence: CASSGTSADTQYF. The CDR3 region has the DNA TGTGCCAGCAGCGGTACTAGCGCGGATACGCAGTATTTT.

J is TRBJ2-3 and V is TRBV6-6, with 7 bases fitting TRBD2. CDR1 and CDR2 (germline): MNHNY, SVGAGI (reference sequence). With 8 bases clipped from V and 1 base from J, the junction kept 6 bases outside the gene matches. This CDR3 contains 14 residues. CDR3 residues: CASGGRVGTDTQYF. In nucleotides, the CDR3 is TGTGCCAGCGGGGGGAGGGTCGGCACAGATACGCAGTATTTT.

This clonotype showed up many times. The chain is built from TRBV5-4 and TRBJ1-4; D not resolved. CDR3 length equals 13 residues. The V gene lost 0 bases and the J gene lost 3 bases, with 3 bases spanning the gap. Per germline, CDR1 SGHNT and CDR2 YYREEE (reference sequence). The DNA of the CDR3 is TGTGCCAGCAGCTTGGATCCTAATGAAAAACTGTTTTTT. Translation gives CASSLDPNEKLFF. Looking up the rest from reference TRBV5-4 and TRBJ1-4 gives the full variable domain: ETGVTQSPTHLIKTRGQQVTLRCSSQSGHNTVSWYQQALGQGPQFIFQYYREEENGRGNFPPRFSGLQFPNYSSELNVNALELDDSALYLCASSLDPNEKLFFGSGTQLSVL.

CDR3 bases: TGTGCCAGCAGCCAAGACTCCGCAGCGAACACCGGGGAGCTGTTTTTT. Its protein is CASSQDSAANTGELFF. The gene calls are TRBV14 and TRBJ2-2; D is uncertain. Germline CDR1 and CDR2: SGHDN and FVKESK. V was trimmed by 0 bases and J by 0 bases, leaving 8 bases between them. This CDR3 contains 16 residues. Based on the CDR3 plus reference TRBV14 and TRBJ2-2, the full variable domain is EAGVTQFPSHSVIEKGQTVTLRCDPISGHDNLYWYRRVMGKEIKFLLHFVKESKQDESGMPNNRFLAERTGGTYSTLKVQPAELEDSGVYFCASSQDSAANTGELFFGEGSRLTVL.

The chain links TRBV7-9 to TRBJ2-2, with 8 positions matching TRBD2. V was pared by 5 bases and J by 3 bases, with 5 bases of the junction left unmatched. CDR1 and CDR2 (germline): SEHNR, FQNEAQ (reference sequence). This CDR3 region has 15 residues. The CDR3 DNA reads as TGTGCCAGCAGCGCTAGAGCGGGGGACACCGGGGAGCTGTTTTTT. It encodes CASSARAGDTGELFF.

This clonotype was recorded at least ten times. J is TRBJ1-2 and V is TRBV6-1, with D maybe TRBD1 (5 bases). Trimming left V 2 bases short and J 6 bases short, with 10 bases between. CDR3 length equals 13 residues. Germline V CDR1 and CDR2: MNHNS, SASEGT. The CDR3 DNA is TGTGCCAGCAGTGAAACGGGGGGAGATGGCTACACCTTC. Translating it yields CASSETGGDGYTF.

This clonotype was seen at least ten times. The V and J genes are TRBV20-1 and TRBJ2-5; TRBD1 matches 12 bases. The CDR3 extends over 15 amino acids. V lost 4 bases, J lost 4 bases, and 7 bases stayed unmatched. Looked up from germline, CDR1 is DFQATT and CDR2 is SNEGSKA (reference sequence). The CDR3 loop reads CSAISGQGARETQYF. The CDR3 bases are TGCAGTGCTATATCGGGACAGGGGGCTCGAGAGACCCAGTACTTC.

Ten or more counts support this clonotype. The genes are TRBV5-4 and TRBJ1-2, with D perhaps TRBD1 (5 bases). In germline, CDR1 is SGHNT, CDR2 YYREEE (reference sequence). This CDR3 has 15 amino acids. V was clipped by 0 bases and J by 0 bases, with 9 bases between them. Written as DNA, the CDR3 is TGTGCCAGCAGCTTGGTTCTGGGACCTAACTATGGCTACACCTTC. It yields the protein CASSLVLGPNYGYTF.

This clonotype was recorded many times. Given the absence of the conserved phenylalanine or tryptophan at the CDR3 end, a read error is likely. The DNA is left out, because the CDR3 cannot be placed on it with certainty; the CDR3 is given as TCRdb lists it. The V gene is TRBV21-1, the J gene TRBJ2-5; the D call of TRBD1 is as the table states it, not checked on the DNA. TRBV21-1 is a documented pseudogene. The CDR3 has 11 amino acids, counting both end residues. The CDR3 spells CANREPGPAAG.

The chain carries TRBV12-5 and TRBJ1-5, with a weak D call TRBD1 (5 bases). The CDR3 loop spans 17 amino acids. V was shortened by 6 bases and J by 3 bases, with 21 bases between the two germline ends. Germline V gene data show CDR1 as LGHNT and CDR2 as FRNRAP. The chain's CDR3 is CASGTKITGPINQPQHF. The CDR3 nucleotides are TGTGCTAGTGGAACCAAAATCACGGGACCGATCAATCAGCCCCAGCATTTT.

This clonotype was counted a few times. The chain joins TRBV12-3 or TRBV12-4 to TRBJ2-7, with D perhaps TRBD1 or TRBD2 (6 bases each). Between the trimmed V and J ends, which lost 3 bases and 1 base, there was a span of 13 bases. The CDR3 is 15 amino acids. CDR3 in amino acids: CASSFRGVASYEQYF. The CDR3 coding sequence is TGTGCCAGCAGTTTTAGGGGGGTGGCTTCCTACGAGCAGTACTTC.

J is TRBJ2-6 and V is TRBV3-1; 8 nucleotides match TRBD1. The CDR3 spans 17 residues. CDR1 and CDR2 (germline): LGHDT, YNNKEL (reference sequence). V lost 1 base to trimming and J lost 2 bases; unmatched junction nucleotides: 4. The CDR3 DNA sequence: TGTGCCAGCAGCCAAGCAGGGGGCGGCACTGGGGCCAACGTCCTGACTTTC. As protein: CASSQAGGGTGANVLTF.

Concerning this clonotype: Just one base apart from a much larger clone, this may be a read error. V and J are TRBV28 and TRBJ2-1, with a possible D match to TRBD2 (5 bases). Germline V gene sequence: CDR1 MDHEN, CDR2 SYDVKM. The CDR3 has 16 residues. The CDR3 sequence: CVSSFLGTRGGNEQFF. CDR3 sequence (DNA): TGTGTCAGCAGTTTTCTCGGCACTAGAGGCGGGAATGAGCAGTTCTTC.

As for this clonotype: With a much larger clone just one base away, this may be a read error. CDR3 residues: CSARGRMDLADTQNF. The DNA for the CDR3 is TGCAGTGCCCGAGGTAGAATGGATTTGGCAGATACGCAGAATTTT. This chain links TRBV20-1 with TRBJ2-3; D not certain. The CDR3 covers 15 residues. Germline-derived CDR1 and CDR2 are DFQATT and SNEGSKA (reference sequence).

This clonotype was seen many times. The chain recombines TRBV19 with TRBJ2-1; 7 positions agree with TRBD2. The CDR3 sequence is 18 residues long. Germline V lookup: CDR1 LNHDA, CDR2 SQIVND (reference sequence). The V segment lost 3 bases and the J segment 0 bases; nucleotides outside the gene matches: 11. The CDR3 here is CASSIQILRTSSYNEQFF. As DNA, the CDR3 is TGTGCCAGTAGTATCCAAATTCTCAGGACTAGCTCCTACAATGAGCAGTTCTTC.

This clonotype has at least ten counts. The chain has TRBV11-2 and TRBJ2-1, with TRBD2 identical over 7 bases. This CDR3 has 15 amino acids. Trimming cost V 1 base and J 5 bases; bases outside gene matches: 5. Germline CDR1 SGHAT, CDR2 FQNNGV. CDR3 coding DNA: TGTGCCAGCAGCTTAGCGGGAGGACGAAACAATGAGCAGTTCTTC. Translation: CASSLAGGRNNEQFF.

By share, this clonotype counts as large. The gene calls are TRBV6-2 or TRBV6-3 and TRBJ2-2; 8 bases are a match to TRBD2. The V gene end was trimmed by 5 bases and the J gene end by 2 bases; junction bases not matched to a gene: 4. The CDR3 runs to 15 residues. CDR1 and CDR2 from the germline V gene are MNHEY and SVGEGT. The CDR3 is CASSPTSANTGELFF. In nucleotides, the CDR3 is TGTGCCAGCAGTCCGACTAGCGCCAACACCGGGGAGCTGTTTTTT.

V and J are TRBV11-2 and TRBJ2-5, with D unclear. CDR1 is SGHAT and CDR2 is FQNNGV in the germline V gene. The V gene lost 4 bases and the J gene lost 5 bases, with 11 bases spanning the gap. This CDR3 comprises 13 residues. The CDR3 DNA is TGTGCCAGCAGCTCCGGACCAAGGGAGACCCAGTACTTC. Translated, it gives CASSSGPRETQYF. Supplemented by reference TRBV11-2 and TRBJ2-5, the full variable domain reads EAGVAQSPRYKIIEKRQSVAFWCNPISGHATLYWYQQILGQGPKLLIQFQNNGVVDDSQLPKDRFSAERLKGVDSTLKIQPAKLEDSAVYLCASSSGPRETQYFGPGTRLLVL.

This chain links TRBV4-3 with TRBJ1-1; 7 bases align to TRBD1. After removal of 0 bases from V and 0 bases from J, the junction contained 7 bases not matched to a gene. CDR1 is LGHNA and CDR2 is YSLEER in the germline V gene. The CDR3 spans 17 residues. The CDR3 here is CASSQEKGAPVNTEAFF. In DNA form, the CDR3 reads TGCGCCAGCAGCCAAGAAAAGGGGGCTCCGGTGAACACTGAAGCTTTCTTT.

V usage is TRBV6-5 and J usage is TRBJ2-3; 7 bases agree with TRBD1. The CDR3 totals 13 residues. CDR1 is MNHEY, CDR2 SVGAGI, per germline. The V gene end was trimmed by 10 bases and the J gene end by 7 bases; junction bases not matched to a gene: 11. The CDR3 sequence is CATVDRVGNTQYF. The CDR3 DNA is TGTGCCACCGTAGACAGGGTGGGAAATACGCAGTATTTT.